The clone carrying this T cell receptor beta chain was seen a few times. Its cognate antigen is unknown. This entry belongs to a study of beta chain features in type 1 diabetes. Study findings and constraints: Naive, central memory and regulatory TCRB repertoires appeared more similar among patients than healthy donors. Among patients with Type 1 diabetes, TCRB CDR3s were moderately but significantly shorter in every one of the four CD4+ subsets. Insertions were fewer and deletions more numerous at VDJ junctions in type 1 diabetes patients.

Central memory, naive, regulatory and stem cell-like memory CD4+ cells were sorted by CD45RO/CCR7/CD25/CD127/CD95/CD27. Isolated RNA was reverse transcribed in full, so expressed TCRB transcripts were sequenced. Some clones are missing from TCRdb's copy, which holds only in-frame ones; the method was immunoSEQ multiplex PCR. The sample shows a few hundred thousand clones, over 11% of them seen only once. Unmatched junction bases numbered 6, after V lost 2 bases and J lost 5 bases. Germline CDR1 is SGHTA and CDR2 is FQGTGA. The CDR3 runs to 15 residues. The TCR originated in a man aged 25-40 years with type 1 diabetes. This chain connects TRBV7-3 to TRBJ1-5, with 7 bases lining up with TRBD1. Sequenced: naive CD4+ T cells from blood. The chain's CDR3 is CASSLQGGADQPQHF. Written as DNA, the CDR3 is TGTGCCAGCAGCTTACAAGGGGGCGCGGATCAGCCCCAGCATTTT.